This T cell receptor beta chain stems from a study of T cells expressing NK-cell markers. TCRdb reprocessed the 5' RACE reads and reports one entry per CDR3 protein, with no DNA. This listing includes 130,000 to 150,000 distinct CDR3 sequences. CDR3 length: 15 amino acids. The genes are TRBV12-3 or TRBV12-4 and TRBJ2-5; checking the TCRdb D call of TRBD1 is not possible without DNA. The source is a young man in good health. Sequences were obtained from blood T cells: a sorted CD56 or NKG2C T cell subset, CD4+ or CD8+ T cells, or bulk PBMC T cells (not recorded which). The CDR3 loop reads CASSGRGRGRETQYF.